The present TCR beta chain was sequenced within a study of blood T cell repertoires in COVID-19. This clone turned up a few times. Some clones are missing from TCRdb's copy, which holds only in-frame ones; the method was immunoSEQ multiplex PCR. The sample contains approximately 150,000 clones, roughly nine tenths of which appear only once. Germline lookup yields CDR1 LNHDA and CDR2 SQIVND (reference sequence). The ends were cut back, 9 bases at V and 4 bases at J, with 21 bases in the middle. This CDR3 spans 15 amino acids. The sequencing sample was made of peripheral blood. This sequence was found in a man between 60 and 75 years old with active or convalescent COVID-19. The chain uses TRBV19 and TRBJ1-2, with D tentatively TRBD1 (6 bases). DNA for the CDR3: TGTGCCAGCGGAGGGGGGGGCAGTGCCTCCTATGGCTACACCTTC. It codes for CASGGGGSASYGYTF. The complete variable domain, with remaining parts taken from reference TRBV19 and TRBJ1-2, reads DGGITQSPKYLFRKEGQNVTLSCEQNLNHDAMYWYRQDPGQGLRLIYYSQIVNDFQKGDIAEGYSVSREKKESFPLTVTSAQKNPTAFYLCASGGGGSASYGYTFGSGTRLTVV.